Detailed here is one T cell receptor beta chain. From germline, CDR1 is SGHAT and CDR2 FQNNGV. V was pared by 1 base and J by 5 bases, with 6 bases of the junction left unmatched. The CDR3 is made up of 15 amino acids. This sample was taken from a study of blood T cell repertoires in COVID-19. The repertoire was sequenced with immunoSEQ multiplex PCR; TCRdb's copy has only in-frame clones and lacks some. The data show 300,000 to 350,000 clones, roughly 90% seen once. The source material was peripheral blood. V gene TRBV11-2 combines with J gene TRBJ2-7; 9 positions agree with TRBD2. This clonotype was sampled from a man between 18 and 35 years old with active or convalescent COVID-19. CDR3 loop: CASSLVFAGGDEQYF. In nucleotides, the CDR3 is TGTGCCAGCAGCTTAGTTTTTGCGGGGGGGGACGAGCAGTACTTC.